These T cell receptor beta chains were read from a single sample in a study of Ad26.COV2.S vaccination and SARS-CoV-2 variants. Assay used: immunoSEQ multiplex PCR; TCRdb lists only in-frame clones, some missing. The table lists about 440,000 clones, roughly 88% of them singletons. Sequencing used peripheral blood, obtained in a trial of Ad26.COV2.S vaccine versus placebo. The receptors come from a person aged 18-60 years who received the Ad26.COV2.S COVID-19 vaccine or a placebo. Each CDR3 is given with its conserved first and last residue.

V	length	J	CDR3
TRBV28	15	TRBJ2-5	CASSFVGGQTGTQYF
TRBV2	15	TRBJ2-7	CASSESAILTYEQYF
TRBV9	15	TRBJ1-4	CASSGAQGVGEKLFF
TRBV6-6	12	TRBJ1-4	CASSYVEEKLFF
TRBV4-1	14	TRBJ2-3	CASSQEFLTDTQYF
TRBV10-3	14	TRBJ2-7	CAISGTSGSYEQYF
TRBV28	12	TRBJ2-5	CASRRVGETQYF
TRBV11-3	15	TRBJ2-3	CASSSSTSGADTQYF
TRBV4-3	15	TRBJ1-5	CASSLRRGADQPQHF
TRBV11-2	18	TRBJ2-3	CASSSVGGGGRASYTQYF
TRBV7-3	16	TRBJ2-1	CASSLGGMGRHNEQFF
TRBV9	15	TRBJ2-5	CASSVVGAGQETQYF
TRBV7-2	11	TRBJ2-7	CASSSFYEQYF
TRBV14	16	TRBJ2-1	CASTSSGRITYNEQFF
TRBV7-2	15	TRBJ2-3	CASSLSISSTDTQYF
TRBV5-8	15	TRBJ1-4	CASSPGTGTNEKLFF
TRBV21-1	14	TRBJ2-5	CASRGDRGLETQYF
TRBV9	14	TRBJ2-7	CASSATQGAHEQYF
TRBV30	15	TRBJ1-3	CAWSPSGSTGNTIYF
TRBV27	17	TRBJ2-7	CASSFASSSGRAYEQYF
TRBV27	17	TRBJ2-7	CASSLSAGTGRGYEQYF
TRBV2	15	TRBJ2-3	CASSRPGLGPDTQYF
TRBV7-2	14	TRBJ1-6	CASSPFEGTSPLHF
TRBV28	13	TRBJ1-2	CASSLGQGVGYTF
TRBV7-8	14	TRBJ2-1	CASSVSGSGNEQFF
TRBV18	14	TRBJ2-1	CASSQSGSYNEQFF
TRBV5-6	15	TRBJ2-3	CASSLSGLVIDTQYF
TRBV4-1	14	TRBJ2-7	CASSQDDRGYEQYF
TRBV7-6	13	TRBJ2-3	CASSDGSADTQYF
TRBV30	16	TRBJ2-7	CAWSVGPTAGAARRNF
TRBV19	15	TRBJ2-7	CASSMGEEAYYEQYF
TRBV3-1/TRBV3-2	12	TRBJ1-2	CASSQEDYGYTF
TRBV27	15	TRBJ1-1	CASSSPRGGRTEAFF
TRBV10-3	15	TRBJ1-2	CAISEAPGASYGYTF
TRBV11-2	16	TRBJ1-3	CASSLEPPGQGVTIYF
TRBV6-5	14	TRBJ1-5	CASSPDRSNQPQHF